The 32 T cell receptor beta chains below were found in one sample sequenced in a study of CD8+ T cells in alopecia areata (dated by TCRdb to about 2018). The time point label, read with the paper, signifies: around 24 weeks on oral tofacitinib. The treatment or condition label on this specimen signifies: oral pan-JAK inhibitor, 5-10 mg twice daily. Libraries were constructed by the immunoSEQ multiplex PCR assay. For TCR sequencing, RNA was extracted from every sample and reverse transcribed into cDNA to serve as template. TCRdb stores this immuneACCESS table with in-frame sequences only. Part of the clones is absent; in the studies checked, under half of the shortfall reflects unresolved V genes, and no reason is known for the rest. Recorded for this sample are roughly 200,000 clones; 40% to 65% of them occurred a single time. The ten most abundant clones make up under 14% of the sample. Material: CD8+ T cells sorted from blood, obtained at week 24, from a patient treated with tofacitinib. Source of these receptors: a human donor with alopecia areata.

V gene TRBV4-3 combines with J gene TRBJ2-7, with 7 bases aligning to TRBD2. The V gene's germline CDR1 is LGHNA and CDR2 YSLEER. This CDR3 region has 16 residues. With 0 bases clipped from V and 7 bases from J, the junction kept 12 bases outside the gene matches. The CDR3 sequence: CASSQDRFSSGGEQYF. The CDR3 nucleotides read TGCGCCAGCAGCCAAGATAGGTTTAGTTCGGGGGGAGAGCAGTACTTC.

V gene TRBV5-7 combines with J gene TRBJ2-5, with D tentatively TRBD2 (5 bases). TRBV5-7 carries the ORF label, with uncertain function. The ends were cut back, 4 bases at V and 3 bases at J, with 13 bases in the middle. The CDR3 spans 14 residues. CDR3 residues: CASSNSGKKETQYF. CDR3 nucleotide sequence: TGTGCCAGCAGCAATTCCGGGAAGAAAGAGACCCAGTACTTC.

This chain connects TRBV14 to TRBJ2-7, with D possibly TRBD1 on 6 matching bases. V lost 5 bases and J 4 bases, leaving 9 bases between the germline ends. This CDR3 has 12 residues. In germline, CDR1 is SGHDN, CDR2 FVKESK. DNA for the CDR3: TGTGCCAGCAGCTCGACAGGATACGAGCAGTACTTC. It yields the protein CASSSTGYEQYF.

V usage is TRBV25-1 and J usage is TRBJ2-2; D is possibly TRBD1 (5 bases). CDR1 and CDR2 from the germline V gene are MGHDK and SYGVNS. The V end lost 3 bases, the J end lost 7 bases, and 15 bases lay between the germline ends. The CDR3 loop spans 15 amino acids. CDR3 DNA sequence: TGTGCCAGCAGTGACCAGGGCGGATACGGCGGGGAGCTGTTTTTT. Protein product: CASSDQGGYGGELFF.

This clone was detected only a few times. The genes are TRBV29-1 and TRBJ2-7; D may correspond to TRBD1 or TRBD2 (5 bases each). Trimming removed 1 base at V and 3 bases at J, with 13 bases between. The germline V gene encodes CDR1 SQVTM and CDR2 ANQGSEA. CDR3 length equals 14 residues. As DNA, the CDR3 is TGCAGCGTTGAAGGGGGCGGAGAGGGCTACGAGCAGTACTTC. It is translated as CSVEGGGEGYEQYF.

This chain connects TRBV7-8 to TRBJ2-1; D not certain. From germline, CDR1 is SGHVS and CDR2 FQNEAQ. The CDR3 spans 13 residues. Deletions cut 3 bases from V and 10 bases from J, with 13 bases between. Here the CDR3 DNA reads TGTGCCAGCAGCTTCCCTCTATCCAGGGAGCAGTTCTTC. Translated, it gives CASSFPLSREQFF.

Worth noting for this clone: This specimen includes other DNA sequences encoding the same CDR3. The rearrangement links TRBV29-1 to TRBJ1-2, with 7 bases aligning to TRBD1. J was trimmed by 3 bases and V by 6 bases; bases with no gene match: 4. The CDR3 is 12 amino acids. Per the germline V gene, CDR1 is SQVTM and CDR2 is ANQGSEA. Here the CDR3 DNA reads TGCAGCGTACTCACAGGGGACTATGGCTACACCTTC. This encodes CSVLTGDYGYTF.

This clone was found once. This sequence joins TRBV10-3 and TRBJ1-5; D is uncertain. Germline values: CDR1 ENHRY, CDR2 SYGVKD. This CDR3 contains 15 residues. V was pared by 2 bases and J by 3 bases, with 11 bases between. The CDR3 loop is CAISELGGSNQPQHF. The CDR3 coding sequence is TGTGCCATCAGTGAGCTTGGCGGGTCCAATCAGCCCCAGCATTTT.

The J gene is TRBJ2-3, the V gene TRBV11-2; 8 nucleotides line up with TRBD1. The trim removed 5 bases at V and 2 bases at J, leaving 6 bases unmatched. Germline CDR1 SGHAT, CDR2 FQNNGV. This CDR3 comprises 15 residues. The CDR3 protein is CASSPGTGVTDTQYF. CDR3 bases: TGTGCCAGCAGCCCCGGGACAGGAGTCACAGATACGCAGTATTTT.

Here the CDR3 DNA reads TGCGCCAGCAGGGACTTATACCCTGACAATGAGCAGTTCTTC. Translation: CASRDLYPDNEQFF. The rearrangement links TRBV10-2 to TRBJ2-1, with a tentative D call TRBD2 (5 bases). In germline, CDR1 is WSHSY, CDR2 SAAADI. Deletions cut 6 bases from V and 5 bases from J, with 14 bases between. The CDR3 runs 14 residues.

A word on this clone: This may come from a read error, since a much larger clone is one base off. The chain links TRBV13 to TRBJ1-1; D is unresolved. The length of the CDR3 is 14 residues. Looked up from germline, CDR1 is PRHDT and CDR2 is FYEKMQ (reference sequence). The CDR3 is CASSESLGVTEAFF. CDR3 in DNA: TGCGCCAGCAGTGAGTCATTAGGAGTGACTGAAGCTTTCTTT.

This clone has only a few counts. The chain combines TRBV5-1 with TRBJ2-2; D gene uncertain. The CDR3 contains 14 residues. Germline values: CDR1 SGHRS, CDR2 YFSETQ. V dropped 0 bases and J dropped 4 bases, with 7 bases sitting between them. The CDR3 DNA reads TGCGCCAGCAGCTTGGGTGGCGGCACCGGGGAGCTGTTTTTT. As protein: CASSLGGGTGELFF.

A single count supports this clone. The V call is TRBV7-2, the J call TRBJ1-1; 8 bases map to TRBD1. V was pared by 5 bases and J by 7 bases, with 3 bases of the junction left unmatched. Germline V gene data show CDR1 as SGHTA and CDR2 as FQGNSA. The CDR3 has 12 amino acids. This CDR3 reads CASSADRVEAFF. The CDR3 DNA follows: TGTGCCAGCAGCGCGGACAGGGTTGAAGCTTTCTTT.

The CDR3 nucleotides read TGTGCCAGCAGCGTAGTGGCAACAGGCACTGAAGCTTTCTTT. Translation gives CASSVVATGTEAFF. The chain recombines TRBV9 with TRBJ1-1, with TRBD1 as a possible D gene (5 bases). CDR3 size: 14 residues. Trimming left V 0 bases short and J 4 bases short, with 10 bases between. Germline CDR1 reads SGDLS; CDR2 reads YYNGEE.

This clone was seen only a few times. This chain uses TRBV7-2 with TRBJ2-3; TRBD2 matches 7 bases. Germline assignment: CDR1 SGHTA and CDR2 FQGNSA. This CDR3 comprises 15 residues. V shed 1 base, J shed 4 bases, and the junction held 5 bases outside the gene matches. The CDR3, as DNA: TGTGCCAGCAGCTTAGGCGGGGGTGGAGCAGATACGCAGTATTTT. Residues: CASSLGGGGADTQYF.

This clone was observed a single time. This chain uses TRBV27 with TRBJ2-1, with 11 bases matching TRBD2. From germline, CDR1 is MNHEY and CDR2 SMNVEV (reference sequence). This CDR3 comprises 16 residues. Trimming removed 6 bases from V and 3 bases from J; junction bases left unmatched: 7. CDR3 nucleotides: TGTGCCAGCAGCCGACTAACTAGCGGGGGCTACAATGAGCAGTTCTTC. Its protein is CASSRLTSGGYNEQFF.

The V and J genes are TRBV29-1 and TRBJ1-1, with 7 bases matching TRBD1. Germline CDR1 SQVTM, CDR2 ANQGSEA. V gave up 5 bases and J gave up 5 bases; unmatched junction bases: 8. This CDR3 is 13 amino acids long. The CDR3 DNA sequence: TGCAGCGTTCCCAGGACAGGTCGGACTGAAGCTTTCTTT. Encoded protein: CSVPRTGRTEAFF.

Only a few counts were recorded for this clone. CDR3 protein: CAWDIGQGPFNPFF. As DNA, the CDR3 is TGTGCCTGGGATATAGGACAGGGCCCTTTCAACCCTTTCTTT. V and J are TRBV30 and TRBJ1-1; TRBD1 matches at 8 bases. CDR1 and CDR2 from the germline V gene are GTSNPN and SVGIG (reference sequence). The CDR3 is 14 residues long. With 5 bases clipped from V and 12 bases from J, the junction kept 17 bases outside the gene matches.

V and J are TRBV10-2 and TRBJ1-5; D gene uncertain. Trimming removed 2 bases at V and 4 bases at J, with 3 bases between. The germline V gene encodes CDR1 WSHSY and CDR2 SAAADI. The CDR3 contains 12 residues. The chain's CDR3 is CASSERNQPQHF. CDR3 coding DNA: TGCGCCAGCAGTGAGCGGAATCAGCCCCAGCATTTT.

The CDR3, as DNA: TGTGCCAGCAGTACGGCGGGGAGAACTGAAGCTTTCTTT. Its translation is CASSTAGRTEAFF. The chain combines TRBV6-1 with TRBJ1-1, with D unresolved. Germline lookup yields CDR1 MNHNS and CDR2 SASEGT. This CDR3 comprises 13 residues. Trimming pared 5 bases from V and 5 bases from J, leaving 12 bases between.

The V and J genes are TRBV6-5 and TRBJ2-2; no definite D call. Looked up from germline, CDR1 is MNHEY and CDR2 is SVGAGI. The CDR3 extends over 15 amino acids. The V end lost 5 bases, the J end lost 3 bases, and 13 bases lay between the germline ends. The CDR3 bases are TGTGCCAGCAGTAACACCGAAGCCGACACCGGGGAGCTGTTTTTT. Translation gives CASSNTEADTGELFF.

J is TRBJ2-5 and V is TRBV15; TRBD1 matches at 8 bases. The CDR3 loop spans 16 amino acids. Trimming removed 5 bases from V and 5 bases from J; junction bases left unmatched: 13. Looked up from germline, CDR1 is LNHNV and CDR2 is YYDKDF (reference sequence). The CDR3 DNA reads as TGTGCCACCAGCCCCCAGGACAGGGAGTTTTCGGAGACCCAGTACTTC. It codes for CATSPQDREFSETQYF. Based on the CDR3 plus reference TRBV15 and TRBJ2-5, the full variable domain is DAMVIQNPRYQVTQFGKPVTLSCSQTLNHNVMYWYQQKSSQAPKLLFHYYDKDFNNEADTPDNFQSRRPNTSFCFLDIRSPGLGDTAMYLCATSPQDREFSETQYFGPGTRLLVL.

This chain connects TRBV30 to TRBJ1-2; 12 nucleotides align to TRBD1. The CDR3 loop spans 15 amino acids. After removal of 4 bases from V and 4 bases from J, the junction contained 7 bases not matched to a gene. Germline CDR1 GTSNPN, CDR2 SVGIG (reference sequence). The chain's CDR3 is CAWIYGTGGAYGYTF. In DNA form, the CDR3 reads TGTGCCTGGATCTACGGGACAGGGGGCGCCTATGGCTACACCTTC.

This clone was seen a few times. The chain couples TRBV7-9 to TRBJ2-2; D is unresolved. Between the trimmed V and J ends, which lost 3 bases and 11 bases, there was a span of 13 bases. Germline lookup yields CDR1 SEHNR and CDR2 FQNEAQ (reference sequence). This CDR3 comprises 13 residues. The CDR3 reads CASSLHTRPELFF. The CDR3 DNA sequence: TGTGCCAGCAGCTTGCATACCAGACCAGAGCTGTTTTTT.

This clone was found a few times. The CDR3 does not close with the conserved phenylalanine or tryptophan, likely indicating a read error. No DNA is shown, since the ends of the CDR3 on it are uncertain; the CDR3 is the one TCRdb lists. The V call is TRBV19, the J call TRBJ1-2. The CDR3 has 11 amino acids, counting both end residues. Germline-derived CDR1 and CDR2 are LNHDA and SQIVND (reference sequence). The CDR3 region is CASSTGAGSFQ.

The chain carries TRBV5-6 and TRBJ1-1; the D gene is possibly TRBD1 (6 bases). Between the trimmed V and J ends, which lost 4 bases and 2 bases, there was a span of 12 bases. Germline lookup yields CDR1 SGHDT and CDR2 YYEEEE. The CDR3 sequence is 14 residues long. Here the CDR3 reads CASSETGDNTEAFF. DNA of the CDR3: TGTGCCAGCAGCGAGACAGGTGATAACACTGAAGCTTTCTTT.

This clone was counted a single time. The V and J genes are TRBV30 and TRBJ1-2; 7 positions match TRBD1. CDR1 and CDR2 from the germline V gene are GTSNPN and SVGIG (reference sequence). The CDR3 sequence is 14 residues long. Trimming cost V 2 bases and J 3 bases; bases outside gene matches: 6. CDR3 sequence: CAWSTGDAYYGYTF. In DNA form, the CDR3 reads TGTGCCTGGAGTACAGGGGACGCTTACTATGGCTACACCTTC. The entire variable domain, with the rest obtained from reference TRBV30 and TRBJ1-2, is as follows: SQTIHQWPATLVQPVGSPLSLECTVEGTSNPNLYWYRQAAGRGLQLLFYSVGIGQISSEVPQNLSASRPQDRQFILSSKKLLLSDSGFYLCAWSTGDAYYGYTFGSGTRLTVV.

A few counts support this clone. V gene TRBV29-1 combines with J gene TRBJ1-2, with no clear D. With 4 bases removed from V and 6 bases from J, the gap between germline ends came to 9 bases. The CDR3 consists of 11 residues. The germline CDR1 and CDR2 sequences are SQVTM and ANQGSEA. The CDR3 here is CSVGQPDGYTF. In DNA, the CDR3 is TGCAGCGTTGGGCAGCCCGATGGCTACACCTTC.

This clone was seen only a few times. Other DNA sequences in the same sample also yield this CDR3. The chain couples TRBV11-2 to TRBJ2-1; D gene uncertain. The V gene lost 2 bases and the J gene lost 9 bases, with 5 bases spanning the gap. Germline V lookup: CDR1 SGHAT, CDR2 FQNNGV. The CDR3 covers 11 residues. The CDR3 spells CASSLSGEQFF. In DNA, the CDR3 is TGTGCCAGCAGCTTATCGGGTGAGCAGTTCTTC. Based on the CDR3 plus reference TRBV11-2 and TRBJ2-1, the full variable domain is EAGVAQSPRYKIIEKRQSVAFWCNPISGHATLYWYQQILGQGPKLLIQFQNNGVVDDSQLPKDRFSAERLKGVDSTLKIQPAKLEDSAVYLCASSLSGEQFFGPGTRLTVL.

The CDR3 DNA reads as TGTGCCTCCTGGGGGCTCTCTGGAAACACCATATATTTT. This gives the protein CASWGLSGNTIYF. This rearrangement joins TRBV27 to TRBJ1-3; TRBD1 might be the D (6 bases). The germline V gene has CDR1 MNHEY and CDR2 SMNVEV (reference sequence). V lost 11 bases and J lost 0, with 11 bases in between. The CDR3 sequence is 13 residues long.

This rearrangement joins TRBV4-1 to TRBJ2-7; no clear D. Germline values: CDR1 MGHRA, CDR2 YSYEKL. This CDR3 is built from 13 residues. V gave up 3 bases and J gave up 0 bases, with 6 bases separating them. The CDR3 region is CASSQTDSYEQYF. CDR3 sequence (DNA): TGCGCCAGCAGCCAGACCGACTCCTACGAGCAGTACTTC.

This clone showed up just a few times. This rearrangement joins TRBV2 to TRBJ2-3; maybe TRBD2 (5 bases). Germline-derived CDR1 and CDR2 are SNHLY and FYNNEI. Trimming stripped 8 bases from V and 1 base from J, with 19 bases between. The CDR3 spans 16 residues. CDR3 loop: CASGAVPADRTDTQYF. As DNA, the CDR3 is TGTGCCAGCGGAGCCGTACCAGCGGATCGCACAGATACGCAGTATTTT. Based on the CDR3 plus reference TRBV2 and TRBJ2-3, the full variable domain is EPEVTQTPSHQVTQMGQEVILRCVPISNHLYFYWYRQILGQKVEFLVSFYNNEISEKSEIFDDQFSVERPDGSNFTLKIRSTKLEDSAMYFCASGAVPADRTDTQYFGPGTRLTVL.